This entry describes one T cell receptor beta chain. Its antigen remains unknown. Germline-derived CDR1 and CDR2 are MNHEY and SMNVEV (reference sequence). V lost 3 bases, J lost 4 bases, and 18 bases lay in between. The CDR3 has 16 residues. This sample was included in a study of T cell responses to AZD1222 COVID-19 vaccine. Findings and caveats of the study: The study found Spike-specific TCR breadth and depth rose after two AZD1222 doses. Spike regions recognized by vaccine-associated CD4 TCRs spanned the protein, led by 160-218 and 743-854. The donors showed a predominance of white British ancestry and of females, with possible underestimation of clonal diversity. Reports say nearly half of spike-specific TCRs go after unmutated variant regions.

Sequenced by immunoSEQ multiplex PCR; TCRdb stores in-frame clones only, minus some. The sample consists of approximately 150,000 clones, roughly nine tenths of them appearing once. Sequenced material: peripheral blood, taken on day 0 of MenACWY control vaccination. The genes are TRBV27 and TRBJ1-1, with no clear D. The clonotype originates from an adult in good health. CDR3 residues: CASSFYAAGKGTEAFF. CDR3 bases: TGTGCCAGCAGTTTTTACGCGGCGGGGAAGGGCACTGAAGCTTTCTTT.